This is a list of T cell receptor beta chains from one sample in a study of blood T cell repertoires in COVID-19. Clones were read by immunoSEQ multiplex PCR, and TCRdb kept only the in-frame ones, dropping some. The table includes some 260,000 clones, 75% to 90% detected once. Sequences were obtained from peripheral blood. These receptors were taken from a woman aged 70-85 years with COVID-19, enrolled during active disease. The CDR3 runs from the conserved cysteine through the conserved F or W. The D gene is left open where the match is weak. The listing skips clone size in some rows; elsewhere it reads once, few, many or a size class.

TRBJ2-1	.	.	TRBV3-1/TRBV3-2	TGTGCCAGCAGCCCCGACTCACGGACTAACAATGAGCAGTTCTTC	CASSPDSRTNNEQFF
TRBJ1-4	.	TRBD1	TRBV24-1	TGTGCCACCAGTGACTCCGGGACAGGAAATGAAAAACTGTTTTTT	CATSDSGTGNEKLFF
TRBJ2-7	once	.	TRBV6-1	TGTGCCAGCAGTGAAAAATGGGGGCAGGGGGGAGAGCAGTACTTC	CASSEKWGQGGEQYF
TRBJ2-1	.	TRBD2	TRBV14	TGTGCCAGCAGCCAAGTCGGGGGGGCCTCCTACAATGAGCAGTTCTTC	CASSQVGGASYNEQFF
TRBJ1-6	.	.	TRBV29-1	TGCAGCGTCGCAACAGGGTTGGGAAATTCACCCCTCCACTTT	CSVATGLGNSPLHF
TRBJ1-2	once	.	TRBV19	TGTGCCAGTGTCAGGGGCTATGGCTACACCTTC	CASVRGYGYTF
TRBJ1-3	.	.	TRBV28	TGTGCCAGCAGGAACGCAGGGGTTTCTGGAAACACCATATATTTT	CASRNAGVSGNTIYF
TRBJ1-5	.	.	TRBV4-1	TGCGCCAGCAGCCAAGGACAGTTCAATCAGCCCCAGCATTTT	CASSQGQFNQPQHF
TRBJ1-5	.	TRBD1	TRBV6-1	TGTGCCAGCAGTGAAATCGGACAGGGGAATCAGCCCCAGCATTTT	CASSEIGQGNQPQHF
TRBJ1-1	.	.	TRBV29-1	TGCAGCGTCCCACGGGTGTCGGGGACTGAAGCTTTCTTT	CSVPRVSGTEAFF
TRBJ1-1	once	.	TRBV18	TGTGCCAGCTCACTGGGACTGGGATATGGGGGGGCTGAAGCTTTCTTT	CASSLGLGYGGAEAFF
TRBJ2-7	.	.	TRBV13	TGTGCCAGCAGCTTGCCTTCTAGCAACGAGCAGTACTTC	CASSLPSSNEQYF
TRBJ1-2	.	.	TRBV19	TGTGCCAGTAGCCTCTCGGGGGGCCGGTTTGGATATGGCTACACCTTC	CASSLSGGRFGYGYTF
TRBJ1-6	.	.	TRBV6-5	TGTGCCAGCGGTACTCACTATAATTCACCCCTCCACTTT	CASGTHYNSPLHF
TRBJ2-3	.	TRBD2	TRBV4-1	TGCGCCAGCAGCCAATACACTAGCGGGAGGGCCGTAGATACGCAGTATTTT	CASSQYTSGRAVDTQYF
TRBJ2-7	.	TRBD2	TRBV5-1	TGCGCCAGCAGCTCCTTGACTAGCGGGAGAGGCTACGAGCAGTACTTC	CASSSLTSGRGYEQYF
TRBJ2-2	.	TRBD2	TRBV4-2	TGTGCCAGCAGCCAAGGGCGGGAGGGGGCGAACACCGGGGAGCTGTTTTTT	CASSQGREGANTGELFF
TRBJ2-7	.	TRBD2	TRBV6-6	TGTGCCAGCAGCGAAAGCGGGAGGACCTCCTACGAGCAGTACTTC	CASSESGRTSYEQYF
TRBJ2-7	.	.	TRBV28	TGTGCCAGCAGTTTTGGAGTCGGGCTCGGGGCCTACGAGCAGTACTTC	CASSFGVGLGAYEQYF
TRBJ2-5	.	.	TRBV11-2	TGTGCCAGCAGCTCCACCAGGGGAATCCAAGAGACCCAGTACTTC	CASSSTRGIQETQYF
TRBJ2-1	.	TRBD2	TRBV6-9	TGTGCCAGCAGCTATCCCGGGACTAGCGGGAGTGCTGAGCAGTTCTTC	CASSYPGTSGSAEQFF
TRBJ2-7	.	TRBD1	TRBV9	TGTGCCAGCAGCGTAGGAGGGGGCGCTTTCTACGAGCAGTACTTC	CASSVGGGAFYEQYF
TRBJ2-7	.	.	TRBV12-5	TGTGCTAGTGGTTTAGACAGGCGGTCCTACGAGCAGTACTTC	CASGLDRRSYEQYF
TRBJ1-2	once	.	TRBV11-2	TGTGCCAGCAGCTTCCAGGATCTTGGCTACACCTTC	CASSFQDLGYTF
TRBJ1-5	.	.	TRBV5-6	TGTGCCAGCAGCTTGGGGAGGGTGAATCAGCCCCAGCATTTT	CASSLGRVNQPQHF
TRBJ2-1	.	.	TRBV30	TGTGCCTGGAGTGCAGGGTCTTTGAACAATGAGCAGTTCTTC	CAWSAGSLNNEQFF
TRBJ2-7	.	TRBD1	TRBV12-3/TRBV12-4	TGTGCCAGCAGGGGGACAGGGGGCAAGGAGCAGTACTTC	CASRGTGGKEQYF
TRBJ1-2	.	TRBD1	TRBV15	TGTGCCACCAGCGAAGACAGGGCACATGGCTACACCTTC	CATSEDRAHGYTF
TRBJ1-4	.	TRBD1	TRBV28	TGTGCCAGCAGTTCGGTCGACAGGGGGCGGGAAAAACTGTTTTTT	CASSSVDRGREKLFF
TRBJ1-2	.	TRBD1	TRBV28	TGTGCCAGCAGTTCCTCTAGGACAGGGGGAGGCTACACCTTC	CASSSSRTGGGYTF
TRBJ2-3	.	.	TRBV5-4	TGTGCCCTTAGTGGAGGGCTCACAGATACGCAGTATTTT	CALSGGLTDTQYF
TRBJ1-6	.	.	TRBV7-2	TGTGCCAGCAGCTTAGTTAGTTCAGGGTCCGGTTCACCCCTCCACTTT	CASSLVSSGSGSPLHF
TRBJ1-2	.	.	TRBV27	TGTGCCAGCAGTTCGAATACAGGGTACTTCTATGGCTACACCTTC	CASSSNTGYFYGYTF
TRBJ1-6	.	.	TRBV9	TGTGCCAGCAGCGCCCTGGACAGACCTAATTCACCCCTCCACTTT	CASSALDRPNSPLHF
TRBJ1-5	.	.	TRBV7-2	TGTGCCAGCAGCTTCTCAGGGGTGAGCAATCAGCCCCAGCATTTT	CASSFSGVSNQPQHF
TRBJ2-7	.	.	TRBV7-8	TGTGCCAGCAGCCGAGGTGCAGGGCCCGGTTCTGAGCAGTACTTC	CASSRGAGPGSEQYF
TRBJ1-2	.	.	TRBV28	TGTGCCAGCAGAACCGGGGGGTCCGATGGCTACACCTTC	CASRTGGSDGYTF